The next 32 T cell receptor beta chains were all read from a single sample in a study of blood T cell repertoires in COVID-19. Repertoires were generated with immunoSEQ multiplex PCR, while TCRdb's copy carries only in-frame clones and drops some. The top ten hold roughly 3.6% of the sample, which has around 140,000 clones, approximately 80% seen once. Sequencing used peripheral blood. These receptors were taken from a man between 65 and 85 years old who had recovered from COVID-19.

The chain links TRBV4-3 to TRBJ1-1; TRBD1 agrees at 9 bases. J was trimmed by 2 bases and V by 4 bases; bases with no gene match: 8. Germline V gives CDR1 LGHNA, CDR2 YSLEER. The CDR3 runs to 16 residues. The chain's CDR3 is CASSRNTGGVNTEAFF. The CDR3 bases are TGCGCCAGCAGCCGAAACACAGGGGGCGTAAACACTGAAGCTTTCTTT.

The chain has TRBV3-1 (or the pseudogene TRBV3-2) and TRBJ2-3; 7 bases agree with TRBD1. The V gene end was trimmed by 3 bases and the J gene end by 3 bases; junction bases not matched to a gene: 6. The CDR3 loop spans 15 amino acids. CDR1 is LGHDT and CDR2 is YNNKEL in the germline V gene (reference sequence). The CDR3 nucleotides read TGTGCCAGCAGCCAGAGGGGGCGAAGGACAGATACGCAGTATTTT. Protein: CASSQRGRRTDTQYF.

The gene calls are TRBV30 and TRBJ2-1, with 8 bases aligning to TRBD1. The junction had 4 bases not matched to a gene; V was cut back by 2 bases and J by 7 bases. This CDR3 region has 13 residues. Germline CDR1 is GTSNPN and CDR2 is SVGIG (reference sequence). In DNA, the CDR3 is TGTGCCTGGAGTCTCACAGGGGGGAATGAGCAGTTCTTC. Translation gives CAWSLTGGNEQFF. Full variable domain (missing parts from reference TRBV30 and TRBJ2-1): SQTIHQWPATLVQPVGSPLSLECTVEGTSNPNLYWYRQAAGRGLQLLFYSVGIGQISSEVPQNLSASRPQDRQFILSSKKLLLSDSGFYLCAWSLTGGNEQFFGPGTRLTVL.

The CDR3 spells CSGTTGHGNTEAFF. The DNA of the CDR3 is TGCAGCGGAACCACGGGACACGGAAACACTGAAGCTTTCTTT. The gene calls are TRBV29-1 and TRBJ1-1; D might be TRBD1 (6 bases). The CDR3 is 14 amino acids. Germline V CDR1 and CDR2: SQVTM, ANQGSEA. Trimming cost V 7 bases and J 2 bases, with 17 bases left between them. Together with reference TRBV29-1 and TRBJ1-1, the CDR3 gives the full variable domain: SAVISQKPSRDICQRGTSLTIQCQVDSQVTMMFWYRQQPGQSLTLIATANQGSEATYESGFVIDKFPISRPNLTFSTLTVSNMSPEDSSIYLCSGTTGHGNTEAFFGQGTRLTVV.

V usage is TRBV7-6 and J usage is TRBJ2-7, with 8 bases aligning to TRBD2. The V segment lost 8 bases and the J segment 0 bases; nucleotides outside the gene matches: 3. CDR3 size: 13 residues. Germline V lookup: CDR1 SGHVS, CDR2 FNYEAQ. CDR3 sequence reads: CASRGGTSYEQYF. Written as DNA, the CDR3 is TGTGCCAGCCGGGGGGGGACCTCCTACGAGCAGTACTTC.

The sample holds many counts of this clone. The chain uses TRBV30 and TRBJ1-6; possible D gene TRBD1, 6 bases. CDR3 length equals 12 residues. V was pared by 5 bases and J by 5 bases, with 7 bases between. Germline CDR1 GTSNPN, CDR2 SVGIG (reference sequence). The DNA of the CDR3 is TGTGCCTGGGGACAGAATAATTCACCCCTCCACTTT. It codes for CAWGQNNSPLHF.

The V call is TRBV5-1, the J call TRBJ2-2; TRBD2 is a possible D gene (5 bases). Trimming pared 0 bases from V and 4 bases from J, leaving 13 bases between. Per the germline V gene, CDR1 is SGHRS and CDR2 is YFSETQ. The CDR3 runs 16 residues. CDR3 bases: TGCGCCAGCAGCTTGGTTTCTGGGAGTGCCACCGGGGAGCTGTTTTTT. Residues: CASSLVSGSATGELFF.

Of note for this clone: Different DNA sequences within this sample yield the same CDR3. J is TRBJ2-7 and V is TRBV5-1; D is possibly TRBD1 (5 bases). This CDR3 has 14 amino acids. Germline V CDR1 and CDR2: SGHRS, YFSETQ. V shed 0 bases and J shed 3 bases, with 10 bases lying between them. The CDR3 is CASSLGQGNYEQYF. For the CDR3, the DNA is TGCGCCAGCAGCTTGGGGCAGGGAAACTACGAGCAGTACTTC. The full variable domain, rest sourced from reference TRBV5-1 and TRBJ2-7, is KAGVTQTPRYLIKTRGQQVTLSCSPISGHRSVSWYQQTPGQGLQFLFEYFSETQRNKGNFPGRFSGRQFSNSRSEMNVSTLELGDSALYLCASSLGQGNYEQYFGPGTRLTVT.

This clone was detected once. V gene TRBV7-9 combines with J gene TRBJ2-5, with 7 bases aligning to TRBD2. CDR3 length: 17 residues. V trimming: 1 base; J trimming: 2 bases; junction bases outside the gene matches: 10. From germline, CDR1 is SEHNR and CDR2 FQNEAQ (reference sequence). The CDR3 nucleotides are TGTGCCAGCAGCTTAGGGTCCCGCGGGAGAGCGCAAGAGACCCAGTACTTC. Its protein product is CASSLGSRGRAQETQYF.

The genes are TRBV10-3 and TRBJ2-3, with 8 positions matching TRBD1. Germline V CDR1 and CDR2: ENHRY, SYGVKD. This CDR3 region has 16 residues. With V trimmed by 5 bases and J by 0 bases, 7 bases remained unmatched. In nucleotides, the CDR3 is TGTGCCATCAGTCAAAACAGGGGGATAAGCACAGATACGCAGTATTTT. It is translated as CAISQNRGISTDTQYF.

V usage is TRBV5-4 and J usage is TRBJ2-2; no definite D call. Trimming removed 1 base from V and 8 bases from J, with 9 bases in between. In germline, CDR1 is SGHNT, CDR2 YYREEE (reference sequence). The CDR3 extends over 13 amino acids. CDR3 residues: CASSLSAVGELFF. The CDR3 DNA reads TGTGCCAGCAGCTTGTCTGCGGTAGGGGAGCTGTTTTTT. Full variable domain (remainder filled in from reference TRBV5-4 and TRBJ2-2): ETGVTQSPTHLIKTRGQQVTLRCSSQSGHNTVSWYQQALGQGPQFIFQYYREEENGRGNFPPRFSGLQFPNYSSELNVNALELDDSALYLCASSLSAVGELFFGEGSRLTVL.

The V and J genes are TRBV27 and TRBJ2-7; D may be TRBD1 (5 bases). Per germline, CDR1 MNHEY and CDR2 SMNVEV (reference sequence). This CDR3 is built from 13 residues. The ends were cut back, 5 bases at V and 2 bases at J, with 10 bases in the middle. CDR3 DNA sequence: TGTGCCAGCAGTCTCAGGGATCCCTACGAGCAGTACTTC. This sequence encodes CASSLRDPYEQYF.

The chain couples TRBV28 to TRBJ2-1; TRBD2 matches 10 bases. The CDR3 is 14 amino acids. V was clipped by 3 bases and J by 4 bases; unmatched bases: 0. The V gene's germline CDR1 is MDHEN and CDR2 SYDVKM. CDR3 sequence (DNA): TGTGCCAGCAGTTTGGGACTAGCGTACAATGAGCAGTTCTTC. Protein: CASSLGLAYNEQFF.

The V gene is TRBV5-4, the J gene TRBJ2-7; D not resolved. Germline V gives CDR1 SGHNT, CDR2 YYREEE (reference sequence). Trimming cost V 0 bases and J 1 base, with 5 bases left between them. The CDR3 loop spans 13 amino acids. Written as DNA, the CDR3 is TGTGCCAGCAGCTTGGGAGAGTCCTACGAGCAGTACTTC. Translated, it gives CASSLGESYEQYF.

The gene calls are TRBV4-1 and TRBJ2-7; possibly TRBD1 for D (6 bases). Germline values: CDR1 MGHRA, CDR2 YSYEKL. This CDR3 contains 15 residues. V was pared by 1 base and J by 4 bases, with 14 bases between. The CDR3 here is CASSQVWPTGYEQYF. DNA for the CDR3: TGCGCCAGCAGCCAAGTCTGGCCTACAGGGTACGAGCAGTACTTC.

The V and J genes are TRBV5-1 and TRBJ1-2, with 12 bases fitting TRBD1. The CDR3 has 16 residues. CDR1 and CDR2 (germline): SGHRS, YFSETQ. The V segment lost 3 bases and the J segment 6 bases; nucleotides outside the gene matches: 9. CDR3 DNA sequence: TGCGCCAGCAGCTCAAACCCGGGACAGGGGGCGGATGGCTACACCTTC. Its translation: CASSSNPGQGADGYTF.

The chain combines TRBV5-6 with TRBJ1-1; 7 bases are a match to TRBD1. In germline, CDR1 is SGHDT, CDR2 YYEEEE. This CDR3 has 14 residues. With 4 bases clipped from V and 3 bases from J, the junction kept 6 bases outside the gene matches. The DNA of the CDR3 is TGTGCCAGCAGCCTAATCGACAGGGACACTGAAGCTTTCTTT. Protein product: CASSLIDRDTEAFF.

The chain joins TRBV11-2 to TRBJ2-1; the match to TRBD2 covers 11 bases. V shed 5 bases, J shed 4 bases, and the junction held 4 bases outside the gene matches. Per the germline V gene, CDR1 is SGHAT and CDR2 is FQNNGV. The CDR3 contains 15 residues. The CDR3 loop is CASSPRLAGYNEQFF. CDR3 coding DNA: TGTGCCAGCAGCCCTCGACTAGCGGGGTACAATGAGCAGTTCTTC.

The chain carries TRBV3-1 (or the pseudogene TRBV3-2) and TRBJ2-7, with D perhaps TRBD1 (6 bases). The germline gives CDR1 LGHDT, CDR2 YNNKEL (reference sequence). V was cut by 7 bases and J by 1 base, with 11 bases left in between. This CDR3 contains 13 residues. The CDR3: CASTIRGSYEQYF. The CDR3 bases are TGTGCCAGCACCATCAGGGGATCCTACGAGCAGTACTTC.

This clone was found once. CDR3 nucleotide sequence: TGTGCCAGCAGTTACTCGAGAAGTCAAGAGACCCAGTACTTC. Translation: CASSYSRSQETQYF. The V call is TRBV6-5, the J call TRBJ2-5; D is undetermined. The germline V gene encodes CDR1 MNHEY and CDR2 SVGAGI. This CDR3 contains 14 residues. Trimming cost V 0 bases and J 2 bases, with 7 bases left between them.

This sequence joins TRBV9 and TRBJ2-7, with 8 bases lining up with TRBD1. V trimming: 0 bases; J trimming: 4 bases; junction bases outside the gene matches: 6. Per the germline V gene, CDR1 is SGDLS and CDR2 is YYNGEE. The CDR3 runs to 15 residues. The CDR3 region is CASSVGGTGGYEQYF. CDR3 DNA sequence: TGTGCCAGCAGCGTAGGAGGGACAGGTGGTTACGAGCAGTACTTC.

V gene TRBV21-1 combines with J gene TRBJ2-4; the table's D call TRBD2 went unverified against the DNA. TRBV21-1 is flagged as a pseudogene. The CDR3 contains 16 residues. CDR3 sequence: CARDLFSGVAKNIQYF. CDR3 DNA: TGTGCCAGAGACCTATTTAGCGGGGTAGCCAAAAACATTCAGTACTTC.

CDR3 loop: CASSQATGNEQFF. DNA for the CDR3: TGTGCCAGCAGCCAAGCGACGGGGAATGAGCAGTTCTTC. The V gene is TRBV3-1 (or the pseudogene TRBV3-2), the J gene TRBJ2-1; D is possibly TRBD2 (5 bases). V lost 1 base and J 7 bases, leaving 8 bases between the germline ends. This CDR3 has 13 amino acids. Germline assignment: CDR1 LGHDT and CDR2 YNNKEL (reference sequence).

The chain is built from TRBV5-8 and TRBJ2-7; 11 bases are shared with TRBD1. The CDR3 spans 16 residues. V was pared by 3 bases and J by 4 bases, with 9 bases of the junction left unmatched. From germline, CDR1 is SGHTS and CDR2 YDEGEE. CDR3 nucleotides: TGTGCCAGCAGCTGGCGGGGGGACAGGGGGACGTACGAGCAGTACTTC. As protein: CASSWRGDRGTYEQYF.

This chain connects TRBV27 to TRBJ1-2; D remains unclear. V was shortened by 11 bases and J by 1 base, with 17 bases between the two germline ends. This CDR3 is built from 14 residues. The germline CDR1 and CDR2 sequences are MNHEY and SMNVEV (reference sequence). CDR3 nucleotide sequence: TGTGCCTCCTACTTCCCGGAGGGTAACTATGGCTACACCTTC. This sequence encodes CASYFPEGNYGYTF.

The V and J genes are TRBV5-4 and TRBJ1-2; 7 positions agree with TRBD1. Germline lookup yields CDR1 SGHNT and CDR2 YYREEE (reference sequence). This CDR3 contains 14 residues. The V segment lost 0 bases and the J segment 6 bases; nucleotides outside the gene matches: 5. The CDR3 DNA reads as TGTGCCAGCAGCTTGGAACAGGGGTGGGATGGCTACACCTTC. Its protein is CASSLEQGWDGYTF.

The chain combines TRBV19 with TRBJ1-1, with D tentatively TRBD1 (6 bases). This CDR3 spans 13 amino acids. Germline CDR1 and CDR2: LNHDA and SQIVND (reference sequence). Trimming removed 7 bases from V and 2 bases from J, with 11 bases in between. The CDR3 loop reads CASKRTVNTEAFF. Here the CDR3 DNA reads TGTGCCAGTAAGAGGACAGTCAACACTGAAGCTTTCTTT.

The V and J genes are TRBV5-1 and TRBJ2-3, with 8 bases identical to TRBD1. Germline-derived CDR1 and CDR2 are SGHRS and YFSETQ. There are 15 residues in the CDR3. Trimming removed 4 bases from V and 4 bases from J; junction bases left unmatched: 8. CDR3: CASSPGPGGADTQYF. CDR3 bases: TGCGCCAGCAGCCCAGGCCCAGGGGGCGCAGATACGCAGTATTTT.

J is TRBJ2-1 and V is TRBV4-1; 7 bases match TRBD2. The CDR3 runs to 14 residues. Germline V gives CDR1 MGHRA, CDR2 YSYEKL. Unmatched junction bases numbered 6, after V lost 4 bases and J lost 6 bases. The CDR3 nucleotides are TGCGCCAGCAGCCCTTGGACTAGTCGCAATGAGCAGTTCTTC. Translating it yields CASSPWTSRNEQFF.

J is TRBJ2-6 and V is TRBV4-3, with D uncertain. CDR3 length: 16 amino acids. Germline CDR1 LGHNA, CDR2 YSLEER. Trimming took 0 bases from V and 0 from J, leaving 6 bases between them. CDR3 region: CASSQERVSGANVLTF. For the CDR3, the DNA is TGCGCCAGCAGCCAAGAACGGGTCTCTGGGGCCAACGTCCTGACTTTC.

The chain is built from TRBV10-3 and TRBJ2-5, with D perhaps TRBD1 (6 bases). Trimming took 3 bases from V and 1 from J, leaving 15 bases between them. The CDR3 is 16 residues long. Germline assignment: CDR1 ENHRY and CDR2 SYGVKD. The CDR3 sequence is CAISDPGIQGQETQYF. The CDR3 nucleotides are TGTGCCATCAGTGACCCCGGTATACAGGGCCAAGAGACCCAGTACTTC.

This chain uses TRBV4-3 with TRBJ1-4, with D possibly matching TRBD1 (5 bases). Germline V gene sequence: CDR1 LGHNA, CDR2 YSLEER. V lost 0 bases and J 7 bases, leaving 15 bases between the germline ends. This CDR3 has 16 residues. The CDR3 bases are TGCGCCAGCAGCCAAGATGGGGGGTTATTCAGTGAAAAACTGTTTTTT. This codes for CASSQDGGLFSEKLFF.